This TCR beta chain derives from a study of blood T cell repertoires in COVID-19. Study details: The samples span acute and convalescent COVID-19 from the United States, Italy and Spain. Sources were T cells, B-cell-depleted T cells, or PBMCs; the material itself was cDNA or gDNA.

CDR3 length equals 13 residues. V lost 4 bases and J lost 7, with 13 bases in between. Germline V lookup: CDR1 SGHDN, CDR2 FVKESK. Across about two dozen US areas, participants ranged in age from about 18 to 100 years. Symptom resolution, clearance, or two negative PCRs marked donors in Cohort 3 as recovered. Data came from immunoSEQ multiplex PCR; TCRdb stores just in-frame clones and leaves some out. The sample includes over 250,000 clones, 75% to 90% of them seen just once. The sequence derives from a woman between 18 and 30 years old who had recovered from COVID-19. The chain is built from TRBV14 and TRBJ2-5; D is unclear. The sample consisted of PBMCs or T cells enriched from blood (not recorded which). The CDR3 region is CASSLPASGTQYF. In DNA, the CDR3 is TGTGCCAGCAGCCTTCCGGCTTCGGGGACCCAGTACTTC.